This T cell receptor beta chain came from a study of spatial heterogeneity in lung cancer. CDR3 length: 13 residues. V trimming: 6 bases; J trimming: 7 bases; junction bases outside the gene matches: 9. Germline CDR1 SGHKS, CDR2 YYEKEE (reference sequence). Time point denoted: sample taken at primary tumor resection. The presence of a unique molecular identifier marked each TCR cDNA molecule. TCRdb reprocessed the 5' RACE reads with MiXCR, giving one entry per CDR3 protein. The sample includes about 80,000 distinct CDR3 sequences, 7% to 9% of them seen just once. This clonotype has at least ten counts.

The material was PBMCs, obtained at surgery. This clonotype originated in a male donor with early-stage non-small cell lung cancer. The chain joins TRBV5-5 to TRBJ1-2, with TRBD1 matching over 7 bases. The CDR3 DNA is TGTGCCAGCACCCCCGAGGGGGCGGGTGGCTACACCTTC. Its protein is CASTPEGAGGYTF.